This T cell receptor beta chain was observed in a study of T cell repertoires in cytomegalovirus infection. On the study more broadly: The public TCR beta signatures pointed to both CMV infection and matching HLA type. Study-wide findings and caveats: Identification of carriers of CMV plus the relevant HLA was achieved through cumulative public TCR beta family frequency. CMV-specific TCR beta clonotypes restricted by HLA-C were the ones dominating the ex vivo response.

The CDR3 length is 14 residues. The V gene lost 1 base and the J gene lost 6 bases, with 11 bases spanning the gap. Germline V gene data show CDR1 as LGHNA and CDR2 as YNFKEQ. This clonotype was detected ten times or more. Its antigen is as yet unknown. TCRdb independently ran MiXCR on the reads; one entry per CDR3 protein. The profile shows 200,000 to 300,000 distinct CDR3 sequences, less than 9.5% of them singletons. The sample comprised PBMCs. The receptor was derived from a human donor in good health (CMV status not recorded). Some clones in this sample may be carry-over from other donors' samples. The V gene is TRBV4-2, the J gene TRBJ2-3; unclear D gene. The CDR3 sequence is CASSQAVSGDTQYF. The CDR3 nucleotides read TGTGCCAGCAGCCAAGCGGTGTCCGGCGATACGCAGTATTTT.